The 31 T cell receptor beta chains listed next were all sequenced from one sample in a study of T cell repertoires in cytomegalovirus infection (dated by TCRdb to the late 2010s). The sequencer was an Illumina HiSeq 1500. TCRdb reran the public reads through fastp at Q25 and MiXCR, keeping productive beta chains. Each entry is one CDR3 protein sequence, shown with its most common DNA and genes. The sample includes hundreds of thousands of distinct CDR3 sequences, with 9.5% observed a single time. The ten top clones hold 3.5% to 4.5% of the sample. The specimen was PBMCs. These receptors were obtained from a human donor in good health (CMV status not recorded). Some clones in this sample may be carry-over from other donors' samples.

The CDR3 loop is CASSQYRDPYEQYF. In nucleotides, the CDR3 is TGTGCCAGCAGTCAATACAGGGACCCCTACGAGCAGTACTTC. This chain joins TRBV27 and TRBJ2-7; D might be TRBD1 (6 bases). The CDR3 is 14 amino acids. CDR1 MNHEY and CDR2 SMNVEV come from the germline V gene (reference sequence). Trimming shortened V by 5 bases and J by 2 bases, and 13 bases separated the two germline ends.

This clonotype was detected many times. This chain uses TRBV7-2 with TRBJ2-5, with 7 bases matching TRBD2. J was trimmed by 5 bases and V by 2 bases; bases with no gene match: 8. This CDR3 is 15 amino acids long. In germline, CDR1 is SGHTA, CDR2 FQGNSA. CDR3 in amino acids: CASSLSAGAGETQYF. The DNA of the CDR3 is TGTGCCAGCAGCTTATCGGCGGGAGCGGGGGAGACCCAGTACTTC.

This clonotype has a count of ten or more. This chain connects TRBV7-2 to TRBJ2-3, with D possibly being TRBD2 (5 bases). Germline V gives CDR1 SGHTA, CDR2 FQGNSA. The length of the CDR3 is 15 residues. The V gene lost 6 bases and the J gene lost 2 bases, with 15 bases spanning the gap. The CDR3 coding sequence is TGTGCCAGCAGTCCCCGGTGGGAGCACACAGATACGCAGTATTTT. This encodes CASSPRWEHTDTQYF.

In its sample, this clonotype was seen a few times. The rearrangement links TRBV7-8 to TRBJ2-7; 9 nucleotides match TRBD1. CDR3 length: 21 residues. CDR1 and CDR2 (germline): SGHVS, FQNEAQ. The J segment lost 1 base and the V segment lost 2 bases, leaving 21 bases of the junction unmatched. The CDR3 here is CASSLLFFSRPPGQGSYEQYF. DNA of the CDR3: TGTGCCAGCAGCTTACTTTTCTTCTCCCGGCCCCCGGGACAGGGTTCCTACGAGCAGTACTTC.

This clonotype was picked up many times. The chain joins TRBV7-2 to TRBJ1-6; 7 bases are shared with TRBD1. Germline V lookup: CDR1 SGHTA, CDR2 FQGNSA. The trim removed 4 bases at V and 7 bases at J, leaving 4 bases unmatched. The CDR3 consists of 14 residues. The CDR3 DNA follows: TGTGCCAGCAGCTACCGGGACAGAAATTCACCCCTCCACTTT. Translating gives CASSYRDRNSPLHF.

Turning to this clonotype: Just one base apart from a much larger clone, this may be a read error. The chain recombines TRBV25-1 with TRBJ2-7, with D unclear. The V gene lost 2 bases and the J gene lost 5 bases, with 4 bases spanning the gap. The CDR3 totals 11 residues. Germline values: CDR1 MGHDK, CDR2 SYGVNS. The CDR3 region is CASSERHEQYF. The CDR3 DNA reads TGTGCCAGCAGTGAACGCCACGAGCAGTACTTC.

This clonotype has a count of ten or more. The gene calls are TRBV20-1 and TRBJ1-5; 7 bases map to TRBD1. Germline CDR1 is DFQATT and CDR2 is SNEGSKA (reference sequence). The CDR3 is made up of 15 amino acids. J lost 3 bases, V lost 1 base, and 6 bases had no gene match. The CDR3 coding sequence is TGCAGTGCTAGAGGTGCAGGGGGGATCAATCAGCCCCAGCATTTT. It is translated as CSARGAGGINQPQHF.

This clonotype was observed many times. The V call is TRBV7-2, the J call TRBJ2-7, with D possibly being TRBD1 (5 bases). The CDR3 runs to 14 residues. V dropped 1 base and J dropped 7 bases, with 14 bases sitting between them. CDR1 and CDR2 (germline): SGHTA, FQGNSA. CDR3 sequence: CASSLGQPLGEQYF. CDR3 bases: TGTGCCAGCAGCTTAGGACAGCCCCTAGGGGAGCAGTACTTC.

This clonotype was observed many times. V is TRBV7-9 and J is TRBJ2-1; maybe TRBD2 (5 bases). Germline V CDR1 and CDR2: SEHNR, FQNEAQ (reference sequence). Trimming removed 1 base from V and 0 bases from J, with 25 bases in between. The CDR3 spans 21 residues. The CDR3 sequence: CASSLGDIGDYVPSSYNEQFF. For the CDR3, the DNA is TGTGCCAGCAGCTTAGGTGACATAGGTGACTACGTACCAAGCTCCTACAATGAGCAGTTCTTC.

This clonotype was seen more than once but under ten times. The V and J genes are TRBV20-1 and TRBJ2-5, with 7 bases lining up with TRBD2. V trimming: 3 bases; J trimming: 5 bases; junction bases outside the gene matches: 3. CDR3 length: 12 amino acids. Per germline, CDR1 DFQATT and CDR2 SNEGSKA (reference sequence). The CDR3 DNA reads TGCAGTGCTAGGGCTAGCGGTGAGACCCAGTACTTC. Translating gives CSARASGETQYF.

This clonotype came up many times. The genes are TRBV7-8 and TRBJ1-5; unclear D gene. Between the trimmed V and J ends, which lost 4 bases and 2 bases, there was a span of 12 bases. This CDR3 spans 15 amino acids. Germline lookup yields CDR1 SGHVS and CDR2 FQNEAQ. Here the CDR3 DNA reads TGTGCCAGCAGCTCCTTTGCGGGCGGCAATCAGCCCCAGCATTTT. Translating gives CASSSFAGGNQPQHF.

At least ten counts were recorded for this clonotype. This chain connects TRBV7-2 to TRBJ1-4; D is ambiguous. CDR3 length: 16 amino acids. Germline CDR1 and CDR2: SGHTA and FQGNSA. Trimming shortened V by 5 bases and J by 1 base, and 14 bases separated the two germline ends. The CDR3 reads CASSLSKVGTNEKLFF. DNA for the CDR3: TGTGCCAGCAGCCTTTCGAAAGTGGGAACTAATGAAAAACTGTTTTTT.

The gene calls are TRBV20-1 and TRBJ1-1, with D possibly TRBD1 on 6 matching bases. Germline CDR1 reads DFQATT; CDR2 reads SNEGSKA (reference sequence). V lost 4 bases and J lost 0, with 24 bases in between. CDR3 length: 18 residues. CDR3: CSAKSYGGSGAMNTEAFF. The CDR3 DNA reads as TGCAGTGCTAAATCGTACGGGGGCTCCGGGGCCATGAACACTGAAGCTTTCTTT.

This clonotype was recorded a few times. This chain joins TRBV12-3 or TRBV12-4 and TRBJ1-2; 7 bases fit TRBD1. V gave up 5 bases and J gave up 7 bases; unmatched junction bases: 4. The CDR3 contains 12 residues. CDR3: CASSEGTAGYTF. DNA of the CDR3: TGTGCCAGCAGTGAAGGGACAGCTGGCTACACCTTC.

V and J are TRBV27 and TRBJ2-1; D possibly corresponds to TRBD2 (6 bases). The germline CDR1 and CDR2 sequences are MNHEY and SMNVEV (reference sequence). The CDR3 has 15 residues. Between the trimmed V and J ends, which lost 2 bases and 2 bases, there was a span of 10 bases. CDR3 amino acids: CASSLQPSAYNEQFF. CDR3 bases: TGTGCCAGCAGTTTACAACCTAGCGCCTACAATGAGCAGTTCTTC.

This clonotype was picked up many times. The chain employs TRBV6-6 and TRBJ2-5, with TRBD1 as a possible D gene (5 bases). Trimming stripped 2 bases from V and 0 bases from J, with 7 bases between. This CDR3 is 14 amino acids long. The V gene's germline CDR1 is MNHNY and CDR2 SVGAGI (reference sequence). The CDR3 DNA follows: TGTGCCAGCAGTTACAACAGGTACCAAGAGACCCAGTACTTC. Translating gives CASSYNRYQETQYF.

The sample holds many counts of this clonotype. This rearrangement joins TRBV7-9 to TRBJ2-7; D may be TRBD1 (5 bases). V was clipped by 4 bases and J by 7 bases, with 20 bases between them. The CDR3 has 15 residues. CDR1 is SEHNR, CDR2 FQNEAQ, per germline (reference sequence). CDR3 in DNA: TGTGCCAGCAGCTCTACCCGTCGACAGCCAGTGGAGCAGTACTTC. It yields the protein CASSSTRRQPVEQYF. Drawing the rest from reference TRBV7-9 and TRBJ2-7, the complete variable domain is DTGVSQNPRHKITKRGQNVTFRCDPISEHNRLYWYRQTLGQGPEFLTYFQNEAQLEKSRLLSDRFSAERPKGSFSTLEIQRTEQGDSAMYLCASSSTRRQPVEQYFGPGTRLTVT.

This clonotype was recorded at least ten times. This chain links TRBV7-2 with TRBJ2-2; D gene ambiguous. In germline, CDR1 is SGHTA, CDR2 FQGNSA. This CDR3 region has 13 residues. V lost 5 bases to trimming and J lost 6 bases, with 10 bases between them. The CDR3, as DNA: TGTGCCAGCAGCCCGAACTACCCCGGGGAGCTGTTTTTT. Its translation is CASSPNYPGELFF. The variable domain in full, completed from reference TRBV7-2 and TRBJ2-2, reads GAGVSQSPSNKVTEKGKDVELRCDPISGHTALYWYRQSLGQGLEFLIYFQGNSAPDKSGLPSDRFSAERTGGSVSTLTIQRTQQEDSAVYLCASSPNYPGELFFGEGSRLTVL.

This clonotype was observed a few times. The chain uses TRBV12-3 or TRBV12-4 and TRBJ1-6; 7 bases match TRBD1. The V and J ends lost 4 bases and 7 bases, in that order; junction bases with no gene match: 13. There are 17 residues in the CDR3. The CDR3 nucleotides read TGTGCCAGCAGTTCCCCAGCAGGGGGTGTGGGCAATTCACCCCTCCACTTT. It encodes CASSSPAGGVGNSPLHF.

This clonotype came up a few times. This clone may be a read error of a much larger clone one base away. The rearrangement uses TRBV7-9 and TRBJ1-6; no reliable D call. Germline V lookup: CDR1 SEHNR, CDR2 FQNEAQ (reference sequence). CDR3 length: 11 amino acids. V gave up 1 base and J gave up 10 bases, with 2 bases separating them. The CDR3 here is CASSLESPLHF. CDR3 sequence (DNA): TGTGCCAGCAGCTTAGAATCACCCCTCCACTTT.

This clonotype was seen at least ten times. V and J are TRBV12-3 or TRBV12-4 and TRBJ2-7; D might be TRBD1 (7 bases). The CDR3 runs to 17 residues. Trimming took off 5 bases at V and 2 bases at J, with 22 bases between the two ends. The CDR3 region has the DNA TGTGCCAGCAGTCCCCCCCGACTAGGGGGCTGGGCCTACGAGCAGTACTTC. It is translated as CASSPPRLGGWAYEQYF.

In this sample, this clonotype turned up many times. This chain links TRBV2 with TRBJ1-2; TRBD1 matches 9 bases. The J segment lost 4 bases and the V segment lost 6 bases, leaving 9 bases of the junction unmatched. Germline V CDR1 and CDR2: SNHLY, FYNNEI. The CDR3 is made up of 15 amino acids. This CDR3 is CASSPTGGVSYGYTF. The CDR3 nucleotides read TGTGCCAGCAGCCCGACAGGGGGTGTTAGCTATGGCTACACCTTC.

The chain employs TRBV7-9 and TRBJ2-6; possibly TRBD1 for D (6 bases). Per the germline V gene, CDR1 is SEHNR and CDR2 is FQNEAQ (reference sequence). This CDR3 contains 18 residues. Trimming shortened V by 6 bases and J by 2 bases, and 20 bases separated the two germline ends. CDR3 sequence (DNA): TGTGCCAGCAGTCAAACGATCGGCAGGGGAGCTGGGGCCAACGTCCTGACTTTC. This codes for CASSQTIGRGAGANVLTF.

The chain couples TRBV10-2 to TRBJ2-5, with D tentatively TRBD1 (5 bases). CDR3 length equals 14 residues. CDR1 and CDR2 from the germline V gene are WSHSY and SAAADI. Trimming pared 8 bases from V and 4 bases from J, leaving 17 bases between. The CDR3 sequence: CASSYAQGRETQYF. For the CDR3, the DNA is TGCGCCAGCTCCTACGCGCAGGGAAGAGAGACCCAGTACTTC.

CDR3 protein: CASSLGSSSSGANVLTF. The DNA for the CDR3 is TGTGCCAGCAGTTTGGGCAGCTCTAGCTCTGGGGCCAACGTCCTGACTTTC. The chain uses TRBV12-3 or TRBV12-4 and TRBJ2-6, with D uncertain. This CDR3 has 17 residues. Between the trimmed V and J ends, which lost 3 bases and 0 bases, there was a span of 12 bases.

This clonotype was seen many times. The chain carries TRBV28 and TRBJ1-6; 8 nucleotides line up with TRBD1. Germline V lookup: CDR1 MDHEN, CDR2 SYDVKM. The CDR3 has 14 residues. With 10 bases clipped from V and 10 bases from J, the junction kept 12 bases outside the gene matches. The CDR3, as DNA: TGTGCCATCAGCCGCGGGACAGGATACTCACCCCTCCACTTT. This gives the protein CAISRGTGYSPLHF.

At least ten counts were recorded for this clonotype. The chain couples TRBV7-2 to TRBJ2-7; D remains ambiguous. Germline-derived CDR1 and CDR2 are SGHTA and FQGNSA. The CDR3 covers 13 residues. The V end lost 0 bases, the J end lost 1 base, and 4 bases lay between the germline ends. In nucleotides, the CDR3 is TGTGCCAGCAGCTTAGCGGTTTCCTACGAGCAGTACTTC. Protein: CASSLAVSYEQYF.

This clonotype has a count of ten or more. This sequence joins TRBV7-2 and TRBJ2-3; D is uncertain. With 3 bases removed from V and 6 bases from J, the gap between germline ends came to 7 bases. Germline V lookup: CDR1 SGHTA, CDR2 FQGNSA. This CDR3 is 12 amino acids long. The CDR3 DNA follows: TGTGCCAGCAGCTTCGGCTGGGATACGCAGTATTTT. Translation: CASSFGWDTQYF.

This clonotype came up a few times. The junction does not match germline at one end; this may be a read error. Here the CDR3 reads CSTRFQTNEQYF. CDR3 bases: TGCAGTACTAGGTTTCAAACAAACGAGCAGTACTTC. The chain has TRBV20-1 and TRBJ2-7; D may be TRBD2 (5 bases). CDR3 length equals 12 residues. Germline V gene lookup returns CDR1 DFQATT and CDR2 SNEGSKA (reference sequence).

This clonotype occurred many times. The chain joins TRBV20-1 to TRBJ2-2; D possibly matches TRBD1 or TRBD2 (5 bases each). Germline lookup yields CDR1 DFQATT and CDR2 SNEGSKA (reference sequence). V lost 6 bases to trimming and J lost 4 bases, with 18 bases between them. The CDR3 is 15 residues long. This CDR3 reads CSAGVLSLGTGELFF. The CDR3 DNA reads TGCAGTGCGGGGGTTTTGAGTTTGGGCACCGGGGAGCTGTTTTTT.

About this clonotype itself: One junction end disagrees with the germline gene, perhaps due to a read error. The CDR3 DNA reads as TGCACCAGCAGCCAAGATCGGGTGGGGGCGACCACAGATACGCAGTATTTT. This gives the protein CTSSQDRVGATTDTQYF. The chain carries TRBV4-1 and TRBJ2-3, with D possibly being TRBD1 (6 bases). CDR3 length: 17 amino acids. CDR1 MGHRA and CDR2 YSYEKL come from the germline V gene.